Detailed here is one T cell receptor beta chain. Germline loops: CDR1 SGHTA, CDR2 FQGTGA. The CDR3 covers 15 residues. J was trimmed by 7 bases and V by 2 bases; bases with no gene match: 5. This sample stems from a study of blood T cell repertoires in COVID-19. Profiled with immunoSEQ multiplex PCR; TCRdb holds only in-frame clones, not every one. Among roughly 100,000 clones, roughly 91% were seen once, and the ten largest hold 4% to 6%. The rearrangement links TRBV7-3 to TRBJ2-5, with TRBD2 matching 12 bases. Sequencing was performed on peripheral blood. This TCR derives from a human donor in a cohort sampled during active COVID-19. CDR3 nucleotides: TGTGCCAGCAGCTTACTAGCGGGGGGGCCTGTGACCCAGTACTTC. Residues: CASSLLAGGPVTQYF.